The table lists the clone carrying this T cell receptor beta chain with a count of one. What it binds is unknown. V gave up 2 bases and J gave up 4 bases, with 14 bases separating them. Germline V gives CDR1 MRHNA, CDR2 SNTAGT. This CDR3 region has 15 residues. The PCR employed 60 Vbeta primers together with 13 Jbeta primers. Using immunoSEQ multiplex PCR, the repertoire was profiled, and TCRdb retains in-frame clones only, with some absent. The sample has tens of thousands of clones; roughly 77% are singletons. These data come from a study of cytomegalovirus exposure and HLA in healthy donors. Broader study findings: Testing in vitro showed a few CMV-associated chains specific for CMV antigens.

The sequence came from a woman aged 25 to 39 in good health and CMV-seronegative. V and J are TRBV6-4 and TRBJ1-1; the D gene is possibly TRBD1 (6 bases). The sequencing input was PBMCs. This chain's CDR3 is CASSDRSRGGTEAFF. In nucleotides, the CDR3 is TGTGCCAGCAGTGACAGATCGAGGGGGGGCACTGAAGCTTTCTTT.